Sequencing of this TCR beta chain was carried out in a study of post-analysis software for immune sequencing data. Study-level results: Roughly 5 TRBV segments (TRBV5-6, TRBV5-1 and TRBV20-1 among them) occurred more frequently in patients than in controls.

The CDR3 runs to 16 residues. V trimming: 3 bases; J trimming: 7 bases; junction bases outside the gene matches: 9. CDR1 and CDR2 from the germline V gene are MGHRA and YSYEKL. Built from TCR beta cDNA, the libraries had unique molecular identifiers in them. TCRdb independently ran MiXCR on the PCR reads; one entry per CDR3 protein. The sample lists roughly 600,000 distinct CDR3 sequences, 40% to 50% occurring once. In this sample, this clonotype turned up a few times. No antigen is known for it. The V call is TRBV4-1, the J call TRBJ2-7; TRBD2 agrees at 13 bases. Sequencing was carried out using blood. The receptor's source is a girl aged 5-17 years with multiple sclerosis. CDR3 region: CASSHFTSGGAGEQYF. CDR3 nucleotide sequence: TGCGCCAGCAGCCATTTTACTAGCGGGGGGGCCGGGGAGCAGTACTTC.